The TCR beta chain described here comes from a study of shared clonotypes between healthy human individuals. Study observations and caveats: In general, naive subsets displayed greater estimated richness than memory subsets did.

The study ran the assay at deep level. Generated by immunoSEQ multiplex PCR, the TCRdb table keeps only in-frame clones and is missing some. The table has millions of clones, 85% to 95% seen once. On this clone itself: What it binds is unknown.

The junction had 6 bases not matched to a gene; V was cut back by 4 bases and J by 6 bases. Germline V lookup: CDR1 SGHRS, CDR2 YFSETQ. This CDR3 is 14 amino acids long. This TCR was recovered from a man younger than 35 in good health. Sequenced sample: naive CD4+ T cells sorted from blood. As for subset: CD45RA+ positively selected. The chain couples TRBV5-1 to TRBJ2-3; 9 positions match TRBD1. This chain's CDR3 is CASSLPGTGDTQYF. The CDR3 nucleotides read TGCGCCAGCAGCCTTCCCGGGACAGGGGATACGCAGTATTTT. Together with reference TRBV5-1 and TRBJ2-3, the CDR3 gives the full variable domain: KAGVTQTPRYLIKTRGQQVTLSCSPISGHRSVSWYQQTPGQGLQFLFEYFSETQRNKGNFPGRFSGRQFSNSRSEMNVSTLELGDSALYLCASSLPGTGDTQYFGPGTRLTVL.